This T cell receptor beta chain was sequenced in a study of graft-versus-host responses after intestinal transplantation. The CDR3 loop spans 14 amino acids. V shed 5 bases and J shed 2 bases, with 13 bases lying between them. Per germline, CDR1 SGHDN and CDR2 FVKESK. With regard to this clone: Its antigen is not known.

This table comes from immunoSEQ multiplex PCR, and its TCRdb copy is limited to in-frame clones, with some not included. The sample contains some 92,000 clones, approximately 92% of which appear only once. The specimen comprised unstimulated CD4+ T cells sorted from spleen or lymph node cells, sampled before intestinal transplant. The chain combines TRBV14 with TRBJ2-7, with D possibly matching TRBD1 (6 bases). The clonotype originates from a human donor who received an intestinal transplant. The chain's CDR3 is CASSYTTGTYEQYF. In DNA, the CDR3 is TGTGCCAGCAGCTACACGACAGGAACCTACGAGCAGTACTTC.